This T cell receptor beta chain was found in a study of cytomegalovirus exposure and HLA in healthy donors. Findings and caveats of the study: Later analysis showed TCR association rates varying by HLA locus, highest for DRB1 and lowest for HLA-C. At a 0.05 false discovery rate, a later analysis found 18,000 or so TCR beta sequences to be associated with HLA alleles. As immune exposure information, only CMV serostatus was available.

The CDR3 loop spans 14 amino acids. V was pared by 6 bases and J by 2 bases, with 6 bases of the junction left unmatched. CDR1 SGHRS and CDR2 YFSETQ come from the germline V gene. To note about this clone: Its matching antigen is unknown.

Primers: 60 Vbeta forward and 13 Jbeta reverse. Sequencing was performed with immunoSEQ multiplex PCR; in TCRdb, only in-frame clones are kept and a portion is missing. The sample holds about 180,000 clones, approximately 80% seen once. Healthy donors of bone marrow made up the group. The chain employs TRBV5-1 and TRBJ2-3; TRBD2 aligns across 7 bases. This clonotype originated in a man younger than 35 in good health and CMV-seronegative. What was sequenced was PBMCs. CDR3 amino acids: CASIPGLHTDTQYF. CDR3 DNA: TGCGCCAGCATCCCGGGACTACACACAGATACGCAGTATTTT.